Included here is one T cell receptor (beta chain) sequence, with context. Germline CDR1 is GTSNPN and CDR2 is SVGIG (reference sequence). With 3 bases clipped from V and 0 bases from J, the junction kept 11 bases outside the gene matches. The CDR3 extends over 19 amino acids. These data are taken from a study of blood T cell repertoires in COVID-19. Study background: Collection of acute and convalescent COVID-19 samples took place in the United States, Italy and Spain. From T cells, B-cell-depleted T cells, or PBMCs came the material, which was cDNA or gDNA.

Authors' analysis steps: Cell counts per sample came from amplifying reference gene primers. Profiling relied on immunoSEQ multiplex PCR, and the TCRdb table lists in-frame clones only, not all of them. V, J and clone size were drawn from that table, and D and trimming were deduced from the DNA. This sample has around 50,000 clones, with roughly 85% found just once. This receptor was taken from a woman aged 80 or older with acute or convalescent COVID-19. This chain connects TRBV30 to TRBJ1-4; 12 bases are shared with TRBD1. Specimen: peripheral blood. The CDR3 loop is CAWRGGTGGLYATNEKLFF. CDR3 bases: TGTGCCTGGAGGGGCGGGACAGGGGGCCTCTATGCAACTAATGAAAAACTGTTTTTT.